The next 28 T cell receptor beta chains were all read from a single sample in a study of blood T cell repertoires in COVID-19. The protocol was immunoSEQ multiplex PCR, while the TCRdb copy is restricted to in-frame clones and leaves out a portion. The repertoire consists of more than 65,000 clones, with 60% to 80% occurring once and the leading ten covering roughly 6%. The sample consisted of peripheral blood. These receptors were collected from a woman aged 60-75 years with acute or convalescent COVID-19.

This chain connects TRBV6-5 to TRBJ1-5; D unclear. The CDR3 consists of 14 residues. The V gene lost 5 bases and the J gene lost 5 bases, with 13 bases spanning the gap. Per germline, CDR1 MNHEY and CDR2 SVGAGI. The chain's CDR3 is CASSREVDYQPQHF. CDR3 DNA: TGTGCCAGCAGTCGTGAGGTCGATTATCAGCCCCAGCATTTT.

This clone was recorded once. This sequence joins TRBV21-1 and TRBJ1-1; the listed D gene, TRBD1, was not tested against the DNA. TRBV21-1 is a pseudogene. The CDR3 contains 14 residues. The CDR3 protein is CASSTRQGGTEAFF. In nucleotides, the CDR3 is TGTGCCAGCAGCACCCGACAGGGTGGCACTGAAGCTTTCTTT.

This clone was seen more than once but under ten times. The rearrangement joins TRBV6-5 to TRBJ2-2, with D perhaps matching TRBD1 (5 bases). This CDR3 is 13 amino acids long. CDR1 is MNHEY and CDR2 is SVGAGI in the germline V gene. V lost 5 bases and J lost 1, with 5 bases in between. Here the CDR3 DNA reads TGTGCCAGCAGTACAGGGAACACCGGGGAGCTGTTTTTT. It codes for CASSTGNTGELFF.

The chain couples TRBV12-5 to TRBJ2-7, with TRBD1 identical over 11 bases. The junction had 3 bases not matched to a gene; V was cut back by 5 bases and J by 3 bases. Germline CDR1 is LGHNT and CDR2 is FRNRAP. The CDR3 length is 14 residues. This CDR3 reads CASGPGQGVYEQYF. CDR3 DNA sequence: TGTGCTAGTGGTCCGGGACAGGGGGTCTACGAGCAGTACTTC.

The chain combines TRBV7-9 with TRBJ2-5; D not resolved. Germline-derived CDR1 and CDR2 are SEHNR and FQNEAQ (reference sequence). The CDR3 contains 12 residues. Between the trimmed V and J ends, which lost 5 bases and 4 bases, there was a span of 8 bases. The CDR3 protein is CASSPVSETQYF. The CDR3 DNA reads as TGTGCCAGCAGCCCTGTATCAGAGACCCAGTACTTC.

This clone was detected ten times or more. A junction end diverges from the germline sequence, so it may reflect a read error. CDR3 nucleotides: TGTGCTAGCAGCTTCGGATTACAGTCCCCCGGGGAGCTGTTTTTT. Protein: CASSFGLQSPGELFF. The rearrangement uses TRBV7-7 and TRBJ2-2; D gene uncertain. Germline CDR1 SSHAT, CDR2 FNYEAQ (reference sequence). The CDR3 runs to 15 residues.

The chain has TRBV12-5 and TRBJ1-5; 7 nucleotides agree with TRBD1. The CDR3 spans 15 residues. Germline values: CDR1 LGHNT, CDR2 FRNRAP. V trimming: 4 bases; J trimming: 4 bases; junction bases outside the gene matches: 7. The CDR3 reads CASGSSETGNQPQHF. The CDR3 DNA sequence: TGTGCTAGTGGTTCCTCCGAGACAGGGAATCAGCCCCAGCATTTT.

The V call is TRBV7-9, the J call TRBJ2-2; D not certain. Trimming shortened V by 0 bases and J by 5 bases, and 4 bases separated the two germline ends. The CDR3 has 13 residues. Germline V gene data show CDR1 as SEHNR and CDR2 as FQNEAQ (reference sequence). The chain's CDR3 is CASSLATTGELFF. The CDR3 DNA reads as TGTGCCAGCAGCTTAGCTACAACCGGGGAGCTGTTTTTT.

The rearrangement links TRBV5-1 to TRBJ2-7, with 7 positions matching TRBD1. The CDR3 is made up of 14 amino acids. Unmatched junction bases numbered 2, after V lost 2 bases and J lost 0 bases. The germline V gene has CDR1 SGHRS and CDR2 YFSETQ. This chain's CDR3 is CASSLRQGSYEQYF. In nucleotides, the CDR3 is TGCGCCAGCAGCTTAAGACAGGGCTCCTACGAGCAGTACTTC.

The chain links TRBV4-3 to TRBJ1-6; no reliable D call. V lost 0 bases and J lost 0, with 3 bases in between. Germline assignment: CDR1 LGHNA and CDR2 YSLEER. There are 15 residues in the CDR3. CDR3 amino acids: CASSQESSYNSPLHF. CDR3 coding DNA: TGCGCCAGCAGCCAAGAGAGCTCCTATAATTCACCCCTCCACTTT.

Here the CDR3 DNA reads TGTGCCAGCAGCGTAGCTAGGCAGACTGAAGCTTTCTTT. It codes for CASSVARQTEAFF. This chain connects TRBV9 to TRBJ1-1; D not certain. This CDR3 comprises 13 residues. V was pared by 0 bases and J by 5 bases, with 8 bases between. Germline V CDR1 and CDR2: SGDLS, YYNGEE.

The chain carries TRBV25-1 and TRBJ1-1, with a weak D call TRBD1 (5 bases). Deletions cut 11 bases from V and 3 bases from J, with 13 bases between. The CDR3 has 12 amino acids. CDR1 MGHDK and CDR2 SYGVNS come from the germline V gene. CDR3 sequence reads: CACGGRYTEAFF. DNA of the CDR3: TGTGCCTGCGGGGGTCGCTACACTGAAGCTTTCTTT.

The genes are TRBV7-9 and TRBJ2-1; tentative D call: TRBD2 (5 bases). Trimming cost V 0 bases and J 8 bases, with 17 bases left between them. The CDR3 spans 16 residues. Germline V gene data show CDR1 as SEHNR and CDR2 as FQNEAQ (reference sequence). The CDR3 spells CASSLARALRGYEQFF. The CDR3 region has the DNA TGTGCCAGCAGCTTAGCGCGGGCCCTACGGGGATATGAGCAGTTCTTC.

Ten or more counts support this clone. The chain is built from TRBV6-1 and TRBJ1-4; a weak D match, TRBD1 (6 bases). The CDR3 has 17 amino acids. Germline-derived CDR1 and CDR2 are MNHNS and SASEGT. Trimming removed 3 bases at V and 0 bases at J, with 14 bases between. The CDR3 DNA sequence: TGTGCCAGCAGTGAGGACAGCAACTATCCAACTAATGAAAAACTGTTTTTT. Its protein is CASSEDSNYPTNEKLFF.

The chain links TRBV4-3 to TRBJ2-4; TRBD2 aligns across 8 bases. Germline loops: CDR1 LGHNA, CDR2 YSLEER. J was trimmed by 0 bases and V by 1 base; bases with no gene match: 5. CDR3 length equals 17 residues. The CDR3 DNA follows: TGCGCCAGCAGCCAAGGGAGCGGGGGATTAGCCAAAAACATTCAGTACTTC. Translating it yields CASSQGSGGLAKNIQYF.

The DNA for the CDR3 is TGCGCCAGCAGCTTAGGGACAGGGGGCTGGTACGAGCAGTACTTC. Translated: CASSLGTGGWYEQYF. The chain is built from TRBV5-1 and TRBJ2-7; TRBD1 matches 12 bases. CDR1 is SGHRS, CDR2 YFSETQ, per germline. V shed 2 bases, J shed 4 bases, and the junction held 4 bases outside the gene matches. The CDR3 covers 15 residues.

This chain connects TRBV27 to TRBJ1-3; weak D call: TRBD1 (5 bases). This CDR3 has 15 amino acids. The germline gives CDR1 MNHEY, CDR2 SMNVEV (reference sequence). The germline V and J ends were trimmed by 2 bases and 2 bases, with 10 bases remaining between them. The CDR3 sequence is CASSLGGETGNTIYF. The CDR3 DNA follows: TGTGCCAGCAGTTTAGGGGGGGAAACTGGAAACACCATATATTTT.

The CDR3 DNA sequence: TGTGCCAGCAGCGCGGACGGAGGCTCCTACAATGAGCAGTTCTTC. Its translation: CASSADGGSYNEQFF. The gene calls are TRBV11-2 and TRBJ2-1; the D gene is possibly TRBD2 (5 bases). Trimming removed 5 bases at V and 0 bases at J, with 11 bases between. Germline V lookup: CDR1 SGHAT, CDR2 FQNNGV. This CDR3 contains 15 residues. Combining the CDR3 with reference TRBV11-2 and TRBJ2-1 gives the whole variable domain EAGVAQSPRYKIIEKRQSVAFWCNPISGHATLYWYQQILGQGPKLLIQFQNNGVVDDSQLPKDRFSAERLKGVDSTLKIQPAKLEDSAVYLCASSADGGSYNEQFFGPGTRLTVL.

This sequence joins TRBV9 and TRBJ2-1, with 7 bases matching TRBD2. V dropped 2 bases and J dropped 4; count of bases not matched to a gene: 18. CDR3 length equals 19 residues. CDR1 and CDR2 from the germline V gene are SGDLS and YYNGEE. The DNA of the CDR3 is TGTGCCAGCAGCGTCGGACCCCCCTTGGGAGGGGCCGGGTACAATGAGCAGTTCTTC. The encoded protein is CASSVGPPLGGAGYNEQFF.

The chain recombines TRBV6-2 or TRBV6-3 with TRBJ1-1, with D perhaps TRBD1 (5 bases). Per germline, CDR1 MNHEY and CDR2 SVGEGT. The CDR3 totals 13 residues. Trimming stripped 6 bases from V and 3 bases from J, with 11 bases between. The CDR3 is CASSQGGYTEAFF. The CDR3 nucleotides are TGTGCCAGCAGCCAGGGAGGCTACACTGAAGCTTTCTTT.

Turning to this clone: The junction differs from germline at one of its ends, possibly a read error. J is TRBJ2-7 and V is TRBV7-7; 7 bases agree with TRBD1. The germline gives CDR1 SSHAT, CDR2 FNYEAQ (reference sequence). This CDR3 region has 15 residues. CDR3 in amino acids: CASSPTSGTAGEQYF. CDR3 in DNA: TGTGCTAGCAGCCCAACATCCGGGACAGCTGGCGAGCAGTACTTC.

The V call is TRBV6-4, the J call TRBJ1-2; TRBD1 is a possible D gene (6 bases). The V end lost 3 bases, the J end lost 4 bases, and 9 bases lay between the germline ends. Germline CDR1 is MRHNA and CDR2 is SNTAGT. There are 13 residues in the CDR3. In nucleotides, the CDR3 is TGTGCCAGCAGTGAGGGCAGGGGCTATGGCTACACCTTC. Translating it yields CASSEGRGYGYTF.

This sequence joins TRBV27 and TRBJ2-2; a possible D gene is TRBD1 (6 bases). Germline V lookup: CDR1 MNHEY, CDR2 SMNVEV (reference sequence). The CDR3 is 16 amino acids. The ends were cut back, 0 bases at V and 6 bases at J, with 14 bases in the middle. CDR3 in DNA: TGTGCCAGCAGTTTATCTGTACAGGGCGGATCCGGGGAGCTGTTTTTT. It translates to CASSLSVQGGSGELFF.

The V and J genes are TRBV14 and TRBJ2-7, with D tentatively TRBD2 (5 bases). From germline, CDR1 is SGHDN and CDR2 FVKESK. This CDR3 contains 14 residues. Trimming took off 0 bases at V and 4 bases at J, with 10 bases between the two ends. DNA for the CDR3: TGTGCCAGCAGCCAAGATCTTGGGGAGTACGAGCAGTACTTC. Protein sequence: CASSQDLGEYEQYF.

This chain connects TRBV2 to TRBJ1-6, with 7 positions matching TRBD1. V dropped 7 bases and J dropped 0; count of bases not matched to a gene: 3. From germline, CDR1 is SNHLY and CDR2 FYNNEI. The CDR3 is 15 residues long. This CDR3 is CASMRDSSYNSPLHF. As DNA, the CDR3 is TGTGCCAGCATGCGGGACAGCTCCTATAATTCACCCCTCCACTTT.

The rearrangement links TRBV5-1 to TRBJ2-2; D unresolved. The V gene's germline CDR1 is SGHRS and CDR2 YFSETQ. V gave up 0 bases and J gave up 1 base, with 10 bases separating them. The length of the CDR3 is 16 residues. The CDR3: CASSLGANRNTGELFF. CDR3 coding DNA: TGCGCCAGCAGCTTGGGGGCGAACAGGAACACCGGGGAGCTGTTTTTT.

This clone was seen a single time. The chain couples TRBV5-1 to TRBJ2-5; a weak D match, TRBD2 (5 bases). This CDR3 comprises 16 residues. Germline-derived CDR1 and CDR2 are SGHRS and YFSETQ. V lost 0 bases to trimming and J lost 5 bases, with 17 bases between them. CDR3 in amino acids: CASSLGLANLLETQYF. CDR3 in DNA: TGCGCCAGCAGCTTGGGGTTAGCGAATCTCCTGGAGACCCAGTACTTC.

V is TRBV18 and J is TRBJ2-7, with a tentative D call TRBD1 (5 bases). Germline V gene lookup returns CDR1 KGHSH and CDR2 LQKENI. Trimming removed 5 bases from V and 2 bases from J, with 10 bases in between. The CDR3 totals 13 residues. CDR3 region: CASSASGPYEQYF. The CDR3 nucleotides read TGTGCCAGCTCAGCCTCAGGGCCCTACGAGCAGTACTTC.